These T cell receptor beta chains were read from a single sample in a study of cytomegalovirus exposure and HLA in healthy donors. The data were produced by immunoSEQ multiplex PCR, yet TCRdb's version contains in-frame clones alone and is incomplete. The table lists roughly 160,000 clones, 70% to 80% of them singletons. The specimen sequenced was PBMCs. The source is a man in his forties or fifties in good health and CMV-seronegative. Each CDR3 is given with its conserved first and last residue. A D gene is named only where the DNA matches it firmly. Clone size, where shown, is once, few, many, or a class for clones that have expanded.

TGCGCCAGCAGTCCCCTAGCTGCGAATGAGCAGTTCTTC,CASSPLAANEQFF,.,TRBV10-1,TRBJ2-1,.
TGTGCCAGCAGGTTGCGGGGGTTTCAAGAGACCCAGTACTTC,CASRLRGFQETQYF,.,TRBV21-1,TRBJ2-5,.
TGTGCCAGCAGCTTGTCCCAGGGGTATGGCTACACCTTC,CASSLSQGYGYTF,.,TRBV5-6,TRBJ1-2,.
TGTGCCAGTCGACCGGGGTTCTCTGGAAACACCATATATTTT,CASRPGFSGNTIYF,few,TRBV19,TRBJ1-3,.
TGCGCCAGCAGCTTGGGGGCTGTAGGAGAGACCCAGTACTTC,CASSLGAVGETQYF,.,TRBV5-1,TRBJ2-5,.
TGTGCCAGCAGCTCCCGGGGTAGCGAGCAGTACTTC,CASSSRGSEQYF,.,TRBV7-2,TRBJ2-7,.
TGTGCCTGGAGGGAGGGTGTGAAGGCTAACACCTTC,CAWREGVKANTF,.,TRBV30,TRBJ1-2,.
TGTGCCACCAGCAGAGACGGGGGTCCGGGCACTGAAGCTTTCTTT,CATSRDGGPGTEAFF,.,TRBV15,TRBJ1-1,.
TGTGCCAGCAGCCAAACAGGGGTGGACGGGGAGCTGTTTTTT,CASSQTGVDGELFF,.,TRBV5-6,TRBJ2-2,TRBD1
TGCAGCGTTCTCACGGACAGTAGCAATCAGCCCCAGCATTTT,CSVLTDSSNQPQHF,.,TRBV29-1,TRBJ1-5,.
TGTGCCAGCGGGGGGTACAATGAGCAGTTCTTC,CASGGYNEQFF,.,TRBV6-6,TRBJ2-1,.
TGTGCCAGCACCCCCGGGACAGGAACCTACGAGCAGTACTTC,CASTPGTGTYEQYF,.,TRBV9,TRBJ2-7,TRBD1
TGCGCCAGCAGCTCTGGACAGGTGGGTGGCTACACCTTC,CASSSGQVGGYTF,.,TRBV5-1,TRBJ1-2,TRBD1
TGTGCCAGCAGCCCTCAAATACAGGGCACCGGGGAGCTGTTTTTT,CASSPQIQGTGELFF,.,TRBV7-2,TRBJ2-2,.
TGTGCCAGCAGTTACTCGGACAGGCAAGCCAAAAACATTCAGTACTTC,CASSYSDRQAKNIQYF,.,TRBV6-5,TRBJ2-4,TRBD1
TGCGCCAGCAGCCAGTTAGCGACTAGCAATCAGCCCCAGCATTTT,CASSQLATSNQPQHF,.,TRBV4-1,TRBJ1-5,.
TGTGCCAGCAGCTTGTCTCTAGCGGGGGGGCCCGGCGAGCAGTACTTC,CASSLSLAGGPGEQYF,few,TRBV5-4,TRBJ2-7,TRBD2
TGCGCCAGCAGCTTACCCAGGACAGGGTCGAGCACCGGGGAGCTGTTTTTT,CASSLPRTGSSTGELFF,.,TRBV5-1,TRBJ2-2,TRBD1